These 27 T cell receptor beta chains originate from one sample sequenced in a study of Ad26.COV2.S vaccination and SARS-CoV-2 variants (dated by TCRdb to about 2021). The library was built by means of the immunoSEQ multiplex PCR assay. TCRdb mirrors the immuneACCESS table, restricted to in-frame sequences. Some clones are absent from its copies; in checked studies, under half trace to an unresolved V gene, and the reason for the others is unknown. Within this sample are 350,000 to 450,000 clones, with about 91% of them counted one time only. Of the sample, 1.5% to 2% is held by the ten largest clones. The treatment or condition label, read with the paper, signifies: around 19 received Ad26.COV2.S at low or high dose, single or two shots; about five received placebo; per-sample allocation not given. Repertoires of vaccine and placebo recipients were sequenced from samples collected on day 63 after the first injection.

The source was peripheral blood, collected in a trial of Ad26.COV2.S vaccine versus placebo. The receptors come from a person aged 18-60 years who received the Ad26.COV2.S COVID-19 vaccine or a placebo.

The chain links TRBV5-1 to TRBJ2-2; the D gene is possibly TRBD1 (5 bases). Germline V CDR1 and CDR2: SGHRS, YFSETQ. The CDR3 contains 15 residues. Trimming cost V 5 bases and J 4 bases, with 15 bases left between them. The CDR3, as DNA: TGCGCCAGCAGATCCGACAGCCTATTCACCGGGGAGCTGTTTTTT. This encodes CASRSDSLFTGELFF.

The V gene is TRBV25-1, the J gene TRBJ1-2; unclear D gene. This CDR3 comprises 13 residues. Germline V gives CDR1 MGHDK, CDR2 SYGVNS. V lost 5 bases to trimming and J lost 2 bases, with 9 bases between them. The CDR3 loop reads CASSLAENYGYTF. Written as DNA, the CDR3 is TGTGCCAGCAGTCTAGCGGAGAACTATGGCTACACCTTC.

This chain links TRBV5-5 with TRBJ1-2; the D gene is possibly TRBD1 (6 bases). This CDR3 spans 16 amino acids. Germline values: CDR1 SGHKS, CDR2 YYEKEE (reference sequence). V dropped 0 bases and J dropped 0 bases, with 12 bases sitting between them. In DNA, the CDR3 is TGTGCCAGCAGCTTGGCGGGGGCAACAACTAACTATGGCTACACCTTC. This encodes CASSLAGATTNYGYTF.

The chain recombines TRBV28 with TRBJ1-6, with 9 bases lining up with TRBD1. J was trimmed by 8 bases and V by 4 bases; bases with no gene match: 3. The germline gives CDR1 MDHEN, CDR2 SYDVKM. This CDR3 is 14 amino acids long. DNA of the CDR3: TGTGCCAGCAGTTCGACAGGGGGATATTCACCCCTCCACTTT. This encodes CASSSTGGYSPLHF.

This clone was seen just once. The chain links TRBV28 to TRBJ1-2; possible D gene TRBD1, 6 bases. The CDR3 is made up of 14 amino acids. From germline, CDR1 is MDHEN and CDR2 SYDVKM. V shed 6 bases and J shed 0 bases, with 11 bases lying between them. CDR3 bases: TGTGCCAGCAGAACGGACAGTACTAACTATGGCTACACCTTC. Translation: CASRTDSTNYGYTF.

The chain couples TRBV5-1 to TRBJ2-1, with a weak D call TRBD2 (5 bases). The CDR3 spans 14 residues. The germline CDR1 and CDR2 sequences are SGHRS and YFSETQ. Deletions cut 0 bases from V and 2 bases from J, with 6 bases between. The CDR3, as DNA: TGCGCCAGCAGCTTGGGCGGGCCCTACAATGAGCAGTTCTTC. It translates to CASSLGGPYNEQFF. Based on the CDR3 plus reference TRBV5-1 and TRBJ2-1, the full variable domain is KAGVTQTPRYLIKTRGQQVTLSCSPISGHRSVSWYQQTPGQGLQFLFEYFSETQRNKGNFPGRFSGRQFSNSRSEMNVSTLELGDSALYLCASSLGGPYNEQFFGPGTRLTVL.

This clone occurred once. The V gene is TRBV14, the J gene TRBJ1-1; D uncertain. Looked up from germline, CDR1 is SGHDN and CDR2 is FVKESK. V shed 3 bases and J shed 3 bases, with 11 bases lying between them. This CDR3 has 14 residues. CDR3 protein: CASSHFQQYTEAFF. CDR3 DNA: TGTGCCAGCAGCCATTTCCAACAGTACACTGAAGCTTTCTTT.

V and J are TRBV18 and TRBJ1-2, with D unclear. From germline, CDR1 is KGHSH and CDR2 LQKENI. This CDR3 region has 18 residues. Trimming stripped 4 bases from V and 7 bases from J, with 28 bases between. CDR3 loop: CASSLTTSTGPRGSGYTF. CDR3 sequence (DNA): TGTGCCAGCTCACTCACTACCTCGACGGGCCCCCGAGGATCTGGCTACACCTTC.

Note on this clone: Mismatch with germline at one junction end may stem from a read error. The chain links TRBV29-1 to TRBJ2-1; no firm D call. CDR3 length: 11 residues. The germline V gene has CDR1 SQVTM and CDR2 ANQGSEA. The CDR3 sequence: CSVAGPPDEIF. The CDR3 coding sequence is TGCAGCGTTGCCGGCCCCCCAGACGAGATCTTC.

V and J are TRBV5-5 and TRBJ2-3, with 12 bases aligning to TRBD1. Trimming cost V 4 bases and J 4 bases; bases outside gene matches: 7. The CDR3 runs to 16 residues. The germline CDR1 and CDR2 sequences are SGHKS and YYEKEE (reference sequence). CDR3 nucleotides: TGTGCCAGCAGCCCCGGGGGGACAGGGGGCGCAGATACGCAGTATTTT. Amino acids: CASSPGGTGGADTQYF.

The gene calls are TRBV30 and TRBJ2-7; TRBD1 is a possible D gene (6 bases). Trimming left V 1 base short and J 2 bases short, with 12 bases between. Germline V gene data show CDR1 as GTSNPN and CDR2 as SVGIG (reference sequence). The CDR3 contains 14 residues. The CDR3 is CAWSAGQFTYEQYF. The CDR3 region has the DNA TGTGCCTGGAGTGCCGGACAGTTTACCTACGAGCAGTACTTC.

The V and J genes are TRBV11-3 and TRBJ2-4; no reliable D call. V lost 1 base and J lost 7, with 11 bases in between. This CDR3 has 14 amino acids. The germline V gene encodes CDR1 SGHNT and CDR2 YENEEA. CDR3 amino acids: CASSLGGPANIQYF. In DNA, the CDR3 is TGTGCCAGCAGCTTAGGTGGACCGGCCAACATTCAGTACTTC.

As to this clone: The sample contains more than one DNA sequence encoding this CDR3. The rearrangement joins TRBV6-1 to TRBJ2-7; D possibly corresponds to TRBD2 (7 bases). CDR1 MNHNS and CDR2 SASEGT come from the germline V gene. Trimming removed 1 base at V and 2 bases at J, with 12 bases between. This CDR3 contains 15 residues. The CDR3, as DNA: TGTGCCAGCAGTGAAGTAGGGGGGGCTACCTACGAGCAGTACTTC. Residues: CASSEVGGATYEQYF.

The chain links TRBV12-3 or TRBV12-4 to TRBJ2-1; D unresolved. The V end lost 3 bases, the J end lost 4 bases, and 1 base lay between the germline ends. The CDR3 contains 11 residues. CDR3 DNA: TGTGCCAGCAGTTTGTACAATGAGCAGTTCTTC. This sequence encodes CASSLYNEQFF.

Only a few counts were recorded for this clone. The chain couples TRBV28 to TRBJ1-3, with D perhaps TRBD1 (6 bases). CDR1 MDHEN and CDR2 SYDVKM come from the germline V gene. The CDR3 contains 15 residues. V was shortened by 7 bases and J by 0 bases, with 13 bases between the two germline ends. DNA for the CDR3: TGTGCCAGCATGGGGGCAGCCGTCTCTGGAAACACCATATATTTT. Protein product: CASMGAAVSGNTIYF.

This chain links TRBV12-5 with TRBJ1-2, with 7 bases matching TRBD1. V shed 6 bases and J 5 bases; nucleotides not matched to a gene: 6. The CDR3 consists of 13 residues. The germline gives CDR1 LGHNT, CDR2 FRNRAP. In DNA, the CDR3 is TGTGCTAGTGGCGAGGGACAGACTTATGGCTACACCTTC. Translated: CASGEGQTYGYTF.

The V call is TRBV2, the J call TRBJ1-2, with D unclear. The length of the CDR3 is 14 residues. Germline loops: CDR1 SNHLY, CDR2 FYNNEI. Between the trimmed V and J ends, which lost 3 bases and 4 bases, there was a span of 12 bases. CDR3 sequence: CASSDSAGLYGYTF. CDR3 in DNA: TGTGCCAGCAGTGATTCTGCCGGCCTCTATGGCTACACCTTC.

This clone was recorded only once. The chain carries TRBV28 and TRBJ1-1; D is ambiguous. The CDR3 has 13 amino acids. Germline lookup yields CDR1 MDHEN and CDR2 SYDVKM. V was shortened by 8 bases and J by 4 bases, with 14 bases between the two germline ends. Here the CDR3 reads CASSVLWGTEAFF. DNA of the CDR3: TGTGCCAGCTCGGTCCTCTGGGGCACTGAAGCTTTCTTT. The full variable domain, rest sourced from reference TRBV28 and TRBJ1-1, is DVKVTQSSRYLVKRTGEKVFLECVQDMDHENMFWYRQDPGLGLRLIYFSYDVKMKEKGDIPEGYSVSREKKERFSLILESASTNQTSMYLCASSVLWGTEAFFGQGTRLTVV.

The V gene is TRBV27, the J gene TRBJ1-1, with a tentative D call TRBD1 (5 bases). The CDR3 totals 16 residues. V lost 1 base and J lost 4, with 16 bases in between. Germline V gene lookup returns CDR1 MNHEY and CDR2 SMNVEV (reference sequence). The CDR3 loop reads CASSLLGTGLSTEAFF. The CDR3 bases are TGTGCCAGCAGTTTATTGGGAACGGGGCTCAGCACTGAAGCTTTCTTT.

This sequence joins TRBV6-5 and TRBJ1-1; 8 bases align to TRBD1. J was trimmed by 2 bases and V by 6 bases; bases with no gene match: 5. The CDR3 is 14 residues long. Germline-derived CDR1 and CDR2 are MNHEY and SVGAGI. The CDR3 loop reads CASRSAGGNTEAFF. In nucleotides, the CDR3 is TGTGCCAGCAGGTCTGCAGGGGGCAACACTGAAGCTTTCTTT.

The gene calls are TRBV20-1 and TRBJ1-5, with D perhaps TRBD1 (6 bases). The germline V gene has CDR1 DFQATT and CDR2 SNEGSKA (reference sequence). There are 13 residues in the CDR3. V gave up 3 bases and J gave up 6 bases, with 12 bases separating them. For the CDR3, the DNA is TGCAGTGCTAGTTACAGGGCGGGTCAGCCCCAGCATTTT. Translation: CSASYRAGQPQHF.

This chain connects TRBV5-1 to TRBJ2-3; 8 bases map to TRBD1. Trimming at V came to 4 bases and at J to 3 bases, leaving 7 bases not matched to a gene. CDR1 is SGHRS, CDR2 YFSETQ, per germline. The CDR3 runs to 15 residues. CDR3 nucleotide sequence: TGCGCCAGCAGCCAGGGGGCGATACGAACAGATACGCAGTATTTT. As protein: CASSQGAIRTDTQYF.

V gene TRBV10-3 combines with J gene TRBJ2-5; D is unclear. Trimming took off 3 bases at V and 4 bases at J, with 6 bases between the two ends. The CDR3 has 12 residues. Per germline, CDR1 ENHRY and CDR2 SYGVKD. Written as DNA, the CDR3 is TGTGCCATCAGTGATCCTTTAGAGACCCAGTACTTC. Protein product: CAISDPLETQYF.

The CDR3 nucleotides are TGTGCCAGCTCACGTTACTATGGCTACACCTTC. The encoded protein is CASSRYYGYTF. The chain is built from TRBV28 and TRBJ1-2; D is unclear. Germline V gene sequence: CDR1 MDHEN, CDR2 SYDVKM. Trimming cost V 8 bases and J 3 bases, with 7 bases left between them. The CDR3 totals 11 residues.

The table lists this clone with a few counts. V is TRBV28 and J is TRBJ2-7; 7 bases fit TRBD1. Losses at the gene ends were 6 bases for V and 1 base for J; bases not matched to a gene: 12. The CDR3 contains 16 residues. CDR1 is MDHEN, CDR2 SYDVKM, per germline. The CDR3 coding sequence is TGTGCCAGCAGCATCCCAGGGGGTAGGGGATCCTACGAGCAGTACTTC. Translating it yields CASSIPGGRGSYEQYF.

The chain links TRBV10-3 to TRBJ2-1, with D uncertain. The CDR3 has 12 residues. Germline V CDR1 and CDR2: ENHRY, SYGVKD. The V end lost 2 bases, the J end lost 10 bases, and 9 bases lay between the germline ends. Here the CDR3 reads CAISEPRNEQFF. The CDR3 coding sequence is TGTGCCATCAGTGAGCCTAGAAACGAGCAGTTCTTC.

CDR3 in amino acids: CASSVGQGIYGYTF. For the CDR3, the DNA is TGCGCCAGCAGTGTTGGACAGGGTATCTATGGCTACACCTTC. This rearrangement joins TRBV10-2 to TRBJ1-2, with 8 bases that match TRBD1. The CDR3 covers 14 residues. Per germline, CDR1 WSHSY and CDR2 SAAADI. The V gene end was trimmed by 4 bases and the J gene end by 4 bases; junction bases not matched to a gene: 5.